Listed below are T cell receptor beta chains from one sample, sequenced in a study of blood T cell repertoires in COVID-19. Data came from immunoSEQ multiplex PCR; TCRdb stores just in-frame clones and leaves some out. There are over 100,000 clones in the sample; approximately 80% occur only once, and approximately 9.1% lies in the top ten. Sequencing used peripheral blood. The source is a woman aged 55-75 years with active or convalescent COVID-19. CDR3s include the opening cysteine and the closing phenylalanine or tryptophan. The order of the fields is J gene, clone size, D gene, V gene, CDR3 DNA, CDR3 protein. D genes are given only for firm matches. Not all rows give a size; the values are once, few, many and, for expanded clones, a class.

TRBJ2-1	few	.	TRBV12-5	TGTGCTAGTGGTTTGGCGGGAGTGAATGAGCAGTTCTTC	CASGLAGVNEQFF
TRBJ2-7	.	.	TRBV6-1	TGTGCCAGCAGTGCTTCGCGACGCGGCGGAAGCTCCTACGAGCAGTACTTC	CASSASRRGGSSYEQYF
TRBJ1-4	.	.	TRBV5-1	TGCGCCAGCAGCCGTGAGGGAACTAATGAAAAACTGTTTTTT	CASSREGTNEKLFF
TRBJ2-2	once	.	TRBV9	TGTGCCAGCAGCGTAGGATGGGGTCAGAGGACTGGGGAGCTGTTTTTT	CASSVGWGQRTGELFF
TRBJ2-3	few	TRBD2	TRBV28	TGTGCCAGCAGTTTACTGGGCGGGGGGACGGGGACAGATACGCAGTATTTT	CASSLLGGGTGTDTQYF
TRBJ1-2	.	.	TRBV7-9	TGTGCCAGCAGCTTACAGGGCCCGGCCACCTTC	CASSLQGPATF
TRBJ2-3	.	.	TRBV7-2	TGTGCCAGCAGCTTACTAGGCGCAGATACGCAGTATTTT	CASSLLGADTQYF
TRBJ2-7	few	TRBD2	TRBV19	TGTGCCAGTAGTACCGGGACCGGGAGGGGGTACGAGCAGTACTTC	CASSTGTGRGYEQYF
TRBJ1-5	.	TRBD1	TRBV7-8	TGTGCCAGCAGCTCACAGGGGAGTCAGCCCCAGCATTTT	CASSSQGSQPQHF
TRBJ2-1	.	TRBD1	TRBV19	TGTGCCAGTAGTATAGGGGACAGGACAAAGGAGCAGTTCTTC	CASSIGDRTKEQFF
TRBJ2-1	.	TRBD2	TRBV7-9	TGTGCCAGCAGCTTAGTGACTAGCGGGAACAATGAGCAGTTCTTC	CASSLVTSGNNEQFF
TRBJ1-1	.	.	TRBV30	TGTGCCTGGAGTAGGCAGAGACAGCAAGACCGCCGTCACGAAGCTTTCTTT	CAWSRQRQQDRRHEAFF
TRBJ2-7	.	.	TRBV10-3	TGTGCCATCAGTGAGTCGCAGGCATCTTCCTACGAGCAGTACTTC	CAISESQASSYEQYF
TRBJ2-1	.	.	TRBV30	TGTGCCTGGAGTCCGGGGGATAGGGAGCAGTTCTTC	CAWSPGDREQFF
TRBJ1-4	.	TRBD1	TRBV9	TGTGCCAGCAGCCCAGGGACAGTTGCTAATGAAAAACTGTTTTTT	CASSPGTVANEKLFF
TRBJ1-4	.	TRBD1	TRBV28	TGTGCCAGCAGCCTGGACAGGTCTAATGAAAAACTGTTTTTT	CASSLDRSNEKLFF
TRBJ1-1	.	.	TRBV27	TGTGCCAGCAGTCCCTGGGGGGGGGCGAGGGACACTGAAGCTTTCTTT	CASSPWGGARDTEAFF
TRBJ2-5	few	TRBD2	TRBV4-3	TGCGCCAGCAGCCAAGGGAGACTAGCGGGGGGGACCCAGTACTTC	CASSQGRLAGGTQYF